This T cell receptor beta chain was sequenced during a study of blood T cell repertoires in COVID-19. Overall study: Acute and convalescent COVID-19 specimens originated in the United States, Italy and Spain. The cDNA or gDNA used as material had been derived from T cells, B-cell-depleted T cells, or PBMCs.

Per the original data handling: Quantification of nucleated cells was approximated via reference gene primer amplification. TCRdb keeps only in-frame clones here, not all; method: immunoSEQ multiplex PCR. V, J and clone size are taken as reported in that table, and D and trimming were inferred from the DNA itself. This table has approximately 400,000 clones, about 89% appearing once. V lost 2 bases, J lost 7 bases, and 9 bases stayed unmatched. The germline V gene has CDR1 MDHEN and CDR2 SYDVKM. CDR3 length equals 15 residues. This clonotype was sampled from a middle-aged man with acute or convalescent COVID-19. The chain joins TRBV28 to TRBJ1-2, with 8 bases that match TRBD1. Material for sequencing was peripheral blood. Written as DNA, the CDR3 is TGTGCCAGCAGTTTACATAGCGACAGGGGTGGTGGCTACACCTTC. Translation gives CASSLHSDRGGGYTF.